The 6 T cell receptor beta chains in this list originate from one sample, sequenced in a study of beta chain features in type 1 diabetes. Study-level points and caveats: All four CD4+ subsets from Type 1 diabetes patients carried moderately but significantly shorter TCRB CDR3s.

These receptors lack a known antigen. What was sequenced were expressed TCRB transcripts, since all of the isolated RNA had been reverse transcribed. Measured with immunoSEQ multiplex PCR; TCRdb has only the in-frame clones, and not every one. The sample has 150,000 or so clones; roughly 60% are singletons. Sequenced input: naive CD4+ T cells from blood. These receptor sequences come from a man aged 30 to 45 with type 1 diabetes.

This clone was recorded a few times. V usage is TRBV27 and J usage is TRBJ2-1; D remains ambiguous. Between the trimmed V and J ends, which lost 5 bases and 0 bases, there was a span of 11 bases. Germline values: CDR1 MNHEY, CDR2 SMNVEV (reference sequence). The CDR3 totals 15 residues. CDR3 DNA sequence: TGTGCCAGCAGTCCTGCCCTGAGCTCCTACAATGAGCAGTTCTTC. It codes for CASSPALSSYNEQFF.

In its sample, this clone was seen a few times. The V and J genes are TRBV29-1 and TRBJ1-2; 7 bases agree with TRBD1. V lost 0 bases and J lost 2; bases outside the gene matches: 3. Germline loops: CDR1 SQVTM, CDR2 ANQGSEA. The CDR3 has 14 amino acids. CDR3 region: CSVEDRQGNYGYTF. The DNA for the CDR3 is TGCAGCGTTGAAGATCGACAGGGAAACTATGGCTACACCTTC. The variable domain in full, with the rest retrieved from reference TRBV29-1 and TRBJ1-2, is SAVISQKPSRDICQRGTSLTIQCQVDSQVTMMFWYRQQPGQSLTLIATANQGSEATYESGFVIDKFPISRPNLTFSTLTVSNMSPEDSSIYLCSVEDRQGNYGYTFGSGTRLTVV.

The J gene is TRBJ2-1, the V gene TRBV5-1; D possibly corresponds to TRBD1 (5 bases). V dropped 4 bases and J dropped 3 bases, with 11 bases sitting between them. The CDR3 length is 14 residues. Germline values: CDR1 SGHRS, CDR2 YFSETQ. The CDR3 loop is CASSGATNYNEQFF. In nucleotides, the CDR3 is TGCGCCAGCAGCGGGGCCACTAACTACAATGAGCAGTTCTTC.

The V call is TRBV11-2, the J call TRBJ2-4; 8 nucleotides match TRBD1. The V and J ends lost 7 bases and 1 base, in that order; junction bases with no gene match: 3. Germline CDR1 reads SGHAT; CDR2 reads FQNNGV. The CDR3 contains 14 residues. The CDR3 loop reads CASNRDRAKNIQYF. CDR3 sequence (DNA): TGTGCCAGCAACCGGGACAGGGCCAAAAACATTCAGTACTTC. The whole variable domain, remainder taken from reference TRBV11-2 and TRBJ2-4, is EAGVAQSPRYKIIEKRQSVAFWCNPISGHATLYWYQQILGQGPKLLIQFQNNGVVDDSQLPKDRFSAERLKGVDSTLKIQPAKLEDSAVYLCASNRDRAKNIQYFGAGTRLSVL.

The rearrangement joins TRBV4-3 to TRBJ2-4, with D unclear. The germline V gene has CDR1 LGHNA and CDR2 YSLEER. The CDR3 loop spans 15 amino acids. Between the trimmed V and J ends, which lost 0 bases and 5 bases, there was a span of 11 bases. This chain's CDR3 is CASSQDHRAQNIQYF. CDR3 coding DNA: TGCGCCAGCAGCCAAGATCACCGGGCCCAAAACATTCAGTACTTC.

The CDR3 spells CASSYSTDSLGEQYF. Here the CDR3 DNA reads TGTGCCAGCAGTTACAGTACGGACAGCCTTGGAGAGCAGTACTTC. The gene calls are TRBV6-6 and TRBJ2-7, with D maybe TRBD1 (6 bases). The CDR3 totals 15 residues. V lost 2 bases, J lost 7 bases, and 18 bases lay in between. Per the germline V gene, CDR1 is MNHNY and CDR2 is SVGAGI (reference sequence).